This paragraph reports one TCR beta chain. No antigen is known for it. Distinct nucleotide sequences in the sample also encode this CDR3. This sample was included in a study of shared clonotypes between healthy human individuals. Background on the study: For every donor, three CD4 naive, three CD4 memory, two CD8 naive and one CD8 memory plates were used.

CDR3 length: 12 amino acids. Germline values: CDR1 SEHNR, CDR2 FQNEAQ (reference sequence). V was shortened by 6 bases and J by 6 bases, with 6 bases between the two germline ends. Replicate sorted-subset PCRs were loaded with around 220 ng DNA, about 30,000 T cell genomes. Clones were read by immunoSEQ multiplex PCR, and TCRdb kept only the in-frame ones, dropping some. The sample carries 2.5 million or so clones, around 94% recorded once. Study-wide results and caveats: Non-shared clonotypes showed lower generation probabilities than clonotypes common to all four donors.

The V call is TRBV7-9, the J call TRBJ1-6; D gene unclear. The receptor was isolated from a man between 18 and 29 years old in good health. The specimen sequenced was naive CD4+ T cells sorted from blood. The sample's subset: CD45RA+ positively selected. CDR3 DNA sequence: TGTGCCAGCAGTTTTAGTAATTCACCCCTCCACTTT. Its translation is CASSFSNSPLHF. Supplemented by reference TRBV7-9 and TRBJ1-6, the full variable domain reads DTGVSQNPRHKITKRGQNVTFRCDPISEHNRLYWYRQTLGQGPEFLTYFQNEAQLEKSRLLSDRFSAERPKGSFSTLEIQRTEQGDSAMYLCASSFSNSPLHFGNGTRLTVT.